The 25 T cell receptor beta chains in this list originate from one sample, sequenced in a study of low-dose radiotherapy and immunotherapy resistance in tumors. cDNA synthesis used a TRAV/TRBV-specific primer set for both chains. Both a constant-region primer and a V-primer adapter served to amplify TCRs across roughly 20 PCR cycles. Each CDR3 protein is one row after TCRdb ran MiXCR on the reads. This sample has more than 70,000 distinct CDR3 sequences, with 30% to 40% found just once. Sample time point: before trial treatment. The source material was PBMCs, sampled before treatment. Receptors were obtained from a female donor with ovarian cancer.

This clonotype was found many times. The rearrangement joins TRBV7-6 to TRBJ2-7, with D possibly matching TRBD2 (5 bases). Between the trimmed V and J ends, which lost 2 bases and 3 bases, there was a span of 11 bases. Germline-derived CDR1 and CDR2 are SGHVS and FNYEAQ. This CDR3 has 14 residues. The CDR3 nucleotides read TGTGCCAGCAGCTTATACGAGGGAGACTACGAGCAGTACTTC. Its translation: CASSLYEGDYEQYF.

This clonotype was recorded many times. The chain joins TRBV28 to TRBJ2-7; a weak D match, TRBD1 (6 bases). The CDR3 totals 15 residues. Trimming removed 5 bases from V and 5 bases from J, with 19 bases in between. Germline V gene data show CDR1 as MDHEN and CDR2 as SYDVKM. The CDR3 DNA reads as TGTGCCAGCAGTCCGAGGGGCAGGGGTCTTCACGAGCAGTACTTC. Encoded protein: CASSPRGRGLHEQYF.

This clonotype was picked up many times. The chain employs TRBV7-9 and TRBJ2-3; weak D call: TRBD1 (5 bases). This CDR3 contains 17 residues. Per the germline V gene, CDR1 is SEHNR and CDR2 is FQNEAQ (reference sequence). Trimming cost V 6 bases and J 4 bases, with 23 bases left between them. The CDR3 DNA follows: TGTGCCAGCAGACGACGGTGGGGCTGGGCAAGGGCAGATACGCAGTATTTT. Protein product: CASRRRWGWARADTQYF.

This clonotype was seen repeatedly, ten times or more. J is TRBJ1-2 and V is TRBV30; a weak D match, TRBD1 (6 bases). V was shortened by 2 bases and J by 6 bases, with 25 bases between the two germline ends. Per the germline V gene, CDR1 is GTSNPN and CDR2 is SVGIG (reference sequence). The CDR3 totals 17 residues. CDR3: CAWSPARFGGGLNGYTF. The CDR3 DNA reads TGTGCCTGGAGTCCGGCCCGGTTCGGGGGGGGGCTGAATGGCTACACCTTC.

This clonotype was found many times. The chain has TRBV2 and TRBJ2-1; 16 nucleotides align to TRBD2. The J segment lost 6 bases and the V segment lost 6 bases, leaving 2 bases of the junction unmatched. The V gene's germline CDR1 is SNHLY and CDR2 FYNNEI. This CDR3 has 15 amino acids. The CDR3 DNA reads as TGTGCCAGCAGAGGGACTAGCGGGGGGGCCAATGAGCAGTTCTTC. Its translation is CASRGTSGGANEQFF.

The table lists this clonotype with a count of one. A far bigger clonotype differs at one base, so this is likely a read error. The chain couples TRBV24-1 to TRBJ2-7; TRBD2 might be the D (5 bases). V shed 6 bases and J shed 7 bases, with 21 bases lying between them. Germline CDR1 is KGHDR and CDR2 is SFDVKD. The CDR3 extends over 15 amino acids. CDR3: CATSTRTGSYNEQYF. CDR3 in DNA: TGTGCCACCAGTACAAGGACTGGGTCCTACAATGAGCAGTACTTC.

Many counts were recorded for this clonotype. The chain is built from TRBV5-1 and TRBJ1-5; no clear D. The germline V and J ends were trimmed by 0 bases and 1 base, with 8 bases remaining between them. CDR3 length: 15 amino acids. Germline V gene lookup returns CDR1 SGHRS and CDR2 YFSETQ. CDR3 nucleotide sequence: TGCGCCAGCAGCTTGGAATCCCCCAGCAATCAGCCCCAGCATTTT. Encoded protein: CASSLESPSNQPQHF.

The sample holds many counts of this clonotype. This chain links TRBV27 with TRBJ2-3; 12 positions agree with TRBD2. The CDR3 runs to 19 residues. Germline assignment: CDR1 MNHEY and CDR2 SMNVEV (reference sequence). J lost 6 bases, V lost 6 bases, and 19 bases had no gene match. The CDR3, as DNA: TGTGCCAGCAGCCGCCGACTAGCGGGAGTTGGTAACGACTGGGATACGCAGTATTTT. Translation: CASSRRLAGVGNDWDTQYF.

This clonotype was counted at least ten times. The chain couples TRBV4-2 to TRBJ2-2, with 9 bases fitting TRBD2. Trimming took 3 bases from V and 8 from J; bases not matched to a gene: 10. The CDR3 is made up of 16 amino acids. CDR1 and CDR2 from the germline V gene are LGHNA and YNFKEQ. Here the CDR3 reads CASSQVASGTEGELFF. In nucleotides, the CDR3 is TGTGCCAGCAGCCAGGTCGCTAGCGGGACCGAGGGGGAGCTGTTTTTT.

Points on this clonotype: With a far larger clone one base away, a read error is the likely cause. The V and J genes are TRBV12-3 or TRBV12-4 and TRBJ2-7; D ambiguous. V gave up 7 bases and J gave up 7 bases, with 29 bases separating them. This CDR3 spans 17 amino acids. The CDR3 is CASNLPGKVAMHNEQYF. In DNA form, the CDR3 reads TGTGCCAGCAATCTCCCGGGCAAAGTGGCCATGCACAATGAGCAGTACTTC.

To note about this clonotype: This is likely an artifact of a read error, given a far larger clone one base away. The chain carries TRBV5-1 and TRBJ2-7; TRBD2 matches 8 bases. Germline lookup yields CDR1 SGHRS and CDR2 YFSETQ. The CDR3 has 17 amino acids. Germline trimming cut 1 base from V and 7 bases from J; bases unmatched to any gene: 16. The CDR3 coding sequence is TGCGCCAGCAGCTTGCGGGCGGTGGCGGGAGGACGCAATGAGCAGTACTTC. Protein product: CASSLRAVAGGRNEQYF.

This clonotype was seen more than once but under ten times. The J gene is TRBJ2-1, the V gene TRBV2; 8 bases are a match to TRBD1. The J segment lost 4 bases and the V segment lost 3 bases, leaving 8 bases of the junction unmatched. Germline V gives CDR1 SNHLY, CDR2 FYNNEI. The CDR3 contains 16 residues. CDR3 protein: CASSDEDRAWYNEQFF. CDR3 nucleotide sequence: TGTGCCAGCAGTGATGAGGACAGGGCCTGGTACAATGAGCAGTTCTTC. Looking up the rest from reference TRBV2 and TRBJ2-1 gives the full variable domain: EPEVTQTPSHQVTQMGQEVILRCVPISNHLYFYWYRQILGQKVEFLVSFYNNEISEKSEIFDDQFSVERPDGSNFTLKIRSTKLEDSAMYFCASSDEDRAWYNEQFFGPGTRLTVL.

Notes on this clonotype: This likely came from a read error, as a far larger clone is one base away. The V and J genes are TRBV18 and TRBJ2-7, with D maybe TRBD1 (5 bases). Trimming took off 2 bases at V and 7 bases at J, with 9 bases between the two ends. Germline CDR1 reads KGHSH; CDR2 reads LQKENI. CDR3 length: 12 residues. Written as DNA, the CDR3 is TGTGCCAGCTCACCAGTGGACAATGAGCAGTACTTC. Amino acids: CASSPVDNEQYF.

The chain links TRBV7-8 to TRBJ2-3; 9 bases are shared with TRBD2. Germline trimming cut 2 bases from V and 5 bases from J; bases unmatched to any gene: 8. In germline, CDR1 is SGHVS, CDR2 FQNEAQ. The CDR3 runs to 16 residues. CDR3 loop: CASSLWASGIQDTQYF. The CDR3 DNA reads TGTGCCAGCAGCTTATGGGCTAGCGGGATCCAAGATACGCAGTATTTT.

There are many counts of this clonotype. V is TRBV28 and J is TRBJ2-5, with 14 bases that match TRBD2. Germline V CDR1 and CDR2: MDHEN, SYDVKM. Trimming took 7 bases from V and 3 from J; bases not matched to a gene: 7. The length of the CDR3 is 16 residues. The CDR3 protein is CASTNRGLAGEETQYF. The CDR3 region has the DNA TGTGCCAGCACCAACAGGGGACTAGCGGGGGAAGAGACCCAGTACTTC.

The genes are TRBV30 and TRBJ1-1; no definite D call. The ends were cut back, 0 bases at V and 2 bases at J, with 7 bases in the middle. The CDR3 has 13 amino acids. Germline V CDR1 and CDR2: GTSNPN, SVGIG (reference sequence). In DNA form, the CDR3 reads TGTGCCTGGAGTGTAGGGTCCAACACTGAAGCTTTCTTT. It codes for CAWSVGSNTEAFF.

This clonotype was seen a few times. This chain uses TRBV7-6 with TRBJ2-3; D gene uncertain. Per germline, CDR1 SGHVS and CDR2 FNYEAQ. CDR3 size: 14 residues. Trimming cost V 0 bases and J 0 bases, with 4 bases left between them. CDR3 sequence (DNA): TGTGCCAGCAGCTTAGCGCTGAGCACAGATACGCAGTATTTT. It yields the protein CASSLALSTDTQYF.

The chain employs TRBV5-1 and TRBJ1-1, with 9 nucleotides matching TRBD1. This CDR3 contains 15 residues. J lost 1 base, V lost 6 bases, and 7 bases had no gene match. Germline CDR1 SGHRS, CDR2 YFSETQ. CDR3 in DNA: TGCGCCAGCAAGGACAGGGGAGGTGAGAACACTGAAGCTTTCTTT. It is translated as CASKDRGGENTEAFF.

In the case of this clonotype: At one end, the junction sequence differs from germline, possibly due to a read error. J is TRBJ1-1 and V is TRBV19; D unclear. This CDR3 contains 14 residues. The germline CDR1 and CDR2 sequences are LNHDA and SQIVND (reference sequence). The DNA for the CDR3 is TGTGCCAGTAGTATGTCGGGCCTGAACACTGAAGCTCTCTTT. This translates into CASSMSGLNTEALF.

The chain employs TRBV12-3 or TRBV12-4 and TRBJ2-3; 12 bases match TRBD1. The CDR3 has 16 residues. Germline trimming cut 6 bases from V and 2 bases from J; bases unmatched to any gene: 6. CDR3 residues: CASSLGTGGYTDTQYF. In DNA form, the CDR3 reads TGTGCCAGCAGCCTTGGGACAGGGGGCTACACAGATACGCAGTATTTT.

This clonotype has ten or more counts. The chain employs TRBV10-3 and TRBJ1-4, with D hard to call. Trimming removed 10 bases from V and 4 bases from J, with 16 bases in between. Per the germline V gene, CDR1 is ENHRY and CDR2 is SYGVKD. The CDR3 runs to 14 residues. The CDR3 DNA reads TGTGCCACCGGTGAGGGCCGAAATAATGAAAAACTGTTTTTT. This gives the protein CATGEGRNNEKLFF.

As to this clonotype: This sequence is one base from a far larger clone and is likely a read error. The V call is TRBV7-2, the J call TRBJ2-7; 11 nucleotides match TRBD1. CDR3 length: 16 residues. V was pared by 3 bases and J by 7 bases, with 11 bases of the junction left unmatched. Germline V CDR1 and CDR2: SGHTA, FQGNSA. CDR3 nucleotides: TGTGCCAGCAGCTTCAGGACAGGGGGCTTCTACAATGAGCAGTACTTC. It encodes CASSFRTGGFYNEQYF.

This clonotype was recorded many times. The chain combines TRBV21-1 with TRBJ2-5; TRBD1 was called by the table and not checked on the DNA. TRBV21-1 has pseudogene status. This CDR3 spans 16 amino acids. The CDR3 protein is CASSRHSGAPSSAQYF. For the CDR3, the DNA is TGTGCCAGCAGCAGACACTCAGGGGCCCCGAGTTCGGCCCAGTACTTC.

This clonotype has a count of ten or more. This chain uses TRBV29-1 with TRBJ2-7; the match to TRBD1 covers 7 bases. Germline V gene lookup returns CDR1 SQVTM and CDR2 ANQGSEA. CDR3 length: 14 amino acids. J gave up 2 bases and V 0 bases, and 4 bases lay outside the gene matches. Here the CDR3 DNA reads TGCAGCGTTGAAGATACCGGACAGGCCTACGAGCAGTACTTC. It yields the protein CSVEDTGQAYEQYF.

This clonotype was seen once. At one of its ends the junction is not consistent with the germline gene, which may arise from a read error. This chain joins TRBV28 and TRBJ2-1; TRBD2 matches at 7 bases. This CDR3 is built from 15 residues. Per the germline V gene, CDR1 is MDHEN and CDR2 is SYDVKM. CDR3: CASSGRESPYDEQFF. The CDR3 region has the DNA TGTGCCAGTTCTGGGCGGGAGTCCCCCTACGATGAGCAGTTCTTC.